What follows are 9 T cell receptor beta chains derived from one specimen sequenced in a study of cytomegalovirus exposure and HLA in healthy donors. Primers included in the PCR were 60 Vbeta and 13 Jbeta primers. Some clones are missing from TCRdb's copy, which holds only in-frame ones; the method was immunoSEQ multiplex PCR. The sample has some 140,000 clones, approximately 80% seen once. Sequencing was carried out using PBMCs. These receptors originate from a man aged 30-40 years in good health and CMV-seronegative.

This chain connects TRBV6-6 to TRBJ1-4; no firm D call. The CDR3 has 14 amino acids. V lost 2 bases and J lost 8, with 12 bases in between. Germline V gene sequence: CDR1 MNHNY, CDR2 SVGAGI (reference sequence). DNA of the CDR3: TGTGCCAGCAGTTACGTTATCAAGAGAGAAAAACTGTTTTTT. This sequence encodes CASSYVIKREKLFF.

The J gene is TRBJ2-5, the V gene TRBV7-2; weak D call: TRBD2 (6 bases). Germline CDR1 and CDR2: SGHTA and FQGNSA. The length of the CDR3 is 14 residues. V was shortened by 1 base and J by 2 bases, with 8 bases between the two germline ends. This chain's CDR3 is CASSLVAVQETQYF. In DNA, the CDR3 is TGTGCCAGCAGCTTAGTAGCGGTACAAGAGACCCAGTACTTC. Together with reference TRBV7-2 and TRBJ2-5, the CDR3 gives the full variable domain: GAGVSQSPSNKVTEKGKDVELRCDPISGHTALYWYRQSLGQGLEFLIYFQGNSAPDKSGLPSDRFSAERTGGSVSTLTIQRTQQEDSAVYLCASSLVAVQETQYFGPGTRLLVL.

V is TRBV5-1 and J is TRBJ1-3, with D possibly matching TRBD1 (5 bases). In germline, CDR1 is SGHRS, CDR2 YFSETQ. The ends were cut back, 4 bases at V and 1 base at J, with 15 bases in the middle. The CDR3 is made up of 16 amino acids. This CDR3 reads CASSLQSGGSGNTIYF. The CDR3 region has the DNA TGCGCCAGCAGCCTGCAAAGCGGGGGATCTGGAAACACCATATATTTT. The whole variable domain, remainder taken from reference TRBV5-1 and TRBJ1-3, is KAGVTQTPRYLIKTRGQQVTLSCSPISGHRSVSWYQQTPGQGLQFLFEYFSETQRNKGNFPGRFSGRQFSNSRSEMNVSTLELGDSALYLCASSLQSGGSGNTIYFGEGSWLTVV.

This clone was picked up a small number of times. This chain links TRBV5-1 with TRBJ1-1; D not resolved. The CDR3 runs to 16 residues. Germline values: CDR1 SGHRS, CDR2 YFSETQ. Trimming pared 2 bases from V and 5 bases from J, leaving 19 bases between. The CDR3 sequence: CASSLPREGTRTEAFF. The DNA of the CDR3 is TGCGCCAGCAGCTTACCCCGTGAGGGTACGCGGACTGAAGCTTTCTTT.

The chain joins TRBV19 to TRBJ2-7, with D unclear. The CDR3 totals 12 residues. Trimming shortened V by 3 bases and J by 7 bases, and 10 bases separated the two germline ends. In germline, CDR1 is LNHDA, CDR2 SQIVND (reference sequence). CDR3 sequence (DNA): TGTGCCAGTAGTATGAGTCTTTCGGAGCAGTACTTC. Translation: CASSMSLSEQYF.

The genes are TRBV28 and TRBJ2-1; TRBD1 matches at 11 bases. The CDR3 consists of 15 residues. The junction had 6 bases not matched to a gene; V was cut back by 5 bases and J by 6 bases. The V gene's germline CDR1 is MDHEN and CDR2 SYDVKM. The CDR3 loop reads CASSRRDRGANEQFF. Written as DNA, the CDR3 is TGTGCCAGCAGTCGCCGGGACAGGGGGGCCAATGAGCAGTTCTTC.

The rearrangement joins TRBV11-1 to TRBJ2-1, with TRBD2 as a possible D gene (5 bases). Deletions cut 4 bases from V and 9 bases from J, with 16 bases between. CDR1 and CDR2 (germline): SGHAT, FQDESV (reference sequence). This CDR3 is 14 amino acids long. The CDR3 DNA is TGTGCCAGCAGCTCTCAGGACTCCGCCATTGAGCAGTTCTTC. This codes for CASSSQDSAIEQFF.

The J gene is TRBJ2-1, the V gene TRBV11-1; D is perhaps TRBD1 (6 bases). The CDR3 loop spans 14 amino acids. Germline loops: CDR1 SGHAT, CDR2 FQDESV (reference sequence). V lost 1 base, J lost 3 bases, and 7 bases lay in between. As DNA, the CDR3 is TGTGCCAGCAGCTTAGGGACAGACTACAATGAGCAGTTCTTC. Its protein product is CASSLGTDYNEQFF.

This chain connects TRBV5-4 to TRBJ2-5, with 13 bases matching TRBD2. Losses at the gene ends were 3 bases for V and 4 bases for J; bases not matched to a gene: 6. Germline assignment: CDR1 SGHNT and CDR2 YYREEE (reference sequence). The CDR3 has 16 amino acids. CDR3 protein: CASSSGTSGNPETQYF. The CDR3 DNA reads TGTGCCAGCAGCTCCGGGACTAGCGGGAACCCAGAGACCCAGTACTTC. Variable domain in full (rest from reference TRBV5-4 and TRBJ2-5): ETGVTQSPTHLIKTRGQQVTLRCSSQSGHNTVSWYQQALGQGPQFIFQYYREEENGRGNFPPRFSGLQFPNYSSELNVNALELDDSALYLCASSSGTSGNPETQYFGPGTRLLVL.